The present entry profiles one TCR beta chain with its context. Its cognate antigen is unknown. The method was immunoSEQ multiplex PCR; TCRdb's version includes in-frame clones alone and lacks a portion of them. The sample comprises fewer than 2.5 million clones, 90% to 95% of which are singletons, and around 0.4% rests with the top ten. These data come from a study of shared clonotypes between healthy human individuals. Study observations and caveats: Of the naive CD4 clonotypes, about 5.4% were shared across several donors.

The CDR3 length is 15 residues. The germline V gene has CDR1 SGHRS and CDR2 YFSETQ. Deletions cut 4 bases from V and 4 bases from J, with 17 bases between. The material sequenced was naive CD4+ T cells from PBMCs. Subset given: CD45RA+ positively selected. The receptor's source is a man in his late teens or twenties in good health. Some clones in this sample may be carry-over from other donors' samples. The chain is built from TRBV5-1 and TRBJ2-5; possibly TRBD1 for D (7 bases). CDR3 residues: CASSPRQGGSETQYF. In DNA form, the CDR3 reads TGCGCCAGCAGCCCCCGACAGGGAGGATCAGAGACCCAGTACTTC.